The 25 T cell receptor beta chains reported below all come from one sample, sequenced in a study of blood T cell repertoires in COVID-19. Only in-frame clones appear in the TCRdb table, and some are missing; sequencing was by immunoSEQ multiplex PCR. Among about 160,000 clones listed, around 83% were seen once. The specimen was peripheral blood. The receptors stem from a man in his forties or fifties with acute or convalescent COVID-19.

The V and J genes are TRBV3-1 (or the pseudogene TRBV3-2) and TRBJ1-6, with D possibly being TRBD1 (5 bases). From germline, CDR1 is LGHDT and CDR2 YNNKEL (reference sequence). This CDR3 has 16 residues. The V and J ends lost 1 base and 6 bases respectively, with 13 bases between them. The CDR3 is CASSQAQDRINSPLHF. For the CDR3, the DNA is TGTGCCAGCAGCCAAGCCCAAGACAGAATTAATTCACCCCTCCACTTT.

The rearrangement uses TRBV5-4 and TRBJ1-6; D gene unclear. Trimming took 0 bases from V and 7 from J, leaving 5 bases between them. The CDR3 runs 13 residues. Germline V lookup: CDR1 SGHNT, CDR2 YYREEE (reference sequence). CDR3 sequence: CASSLDRNSPLHF. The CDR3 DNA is TGTGCCAGCAGCTTGGACAGAAATTCACCCCTCCACTTT.

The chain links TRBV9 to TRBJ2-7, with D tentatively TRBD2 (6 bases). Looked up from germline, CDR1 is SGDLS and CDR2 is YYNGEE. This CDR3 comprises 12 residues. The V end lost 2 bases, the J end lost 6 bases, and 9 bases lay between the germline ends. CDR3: CASSVQEGEQYF. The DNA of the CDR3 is TGTGCCAGCAGCGTGCAGGAGGGCGAGCAGTACTTC.

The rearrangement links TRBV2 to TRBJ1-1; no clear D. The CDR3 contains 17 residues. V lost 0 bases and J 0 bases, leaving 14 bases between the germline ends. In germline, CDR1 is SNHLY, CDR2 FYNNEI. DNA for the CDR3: TGTGCCAGCAGTGAAGCACTTCGTCTTGACATGAACACTGAAGCTTTCTTT. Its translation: CASSEALRLDMNTEAFF.

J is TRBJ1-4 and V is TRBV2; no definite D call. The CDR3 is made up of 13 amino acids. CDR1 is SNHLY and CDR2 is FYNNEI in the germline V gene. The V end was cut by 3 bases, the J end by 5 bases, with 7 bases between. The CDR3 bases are TGTGCCAGCAGTGATATTGTAAATGAAAAACTGTTTTTT. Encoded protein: CASSDIVNEKLFF.

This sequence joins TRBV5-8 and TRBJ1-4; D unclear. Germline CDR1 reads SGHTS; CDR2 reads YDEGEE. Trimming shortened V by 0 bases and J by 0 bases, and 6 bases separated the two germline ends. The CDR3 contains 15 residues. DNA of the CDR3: TGTGCCAGCAGCTTGGACGGAGCAACTAATGAAAAACTGTTTTTT. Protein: CASSLDGATNEKLFF. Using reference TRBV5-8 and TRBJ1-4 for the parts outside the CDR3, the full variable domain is EAGVTQSPTHLIKTRGQQATLRCSPISGHTSVYWYQQALGLGLQFLLWYDEGEERNRGNFPPRFSGRQFPNYSSELNVNALELEDSALYLCASSLDGATNEKLFFGSGTQLSVL.

The CDR3 here is CASSLKQGEFGGYTF. The CDR3 DNA sequence: TGTGCCAGCAGCTTGAAACAGGGGGAGTTCGGTGGCTACACCTTC. The chain uses TRBV5-4 and TRBJ1-2; 8 bases match TRBD1. V dropped 1 base and J dropped 7; count of bases not matched to a gene: 9. This CDR3 spans 15 amino acids. The germline CDR1 and CDR2 sequences are SGHNT and YYREEE (reference sequence).

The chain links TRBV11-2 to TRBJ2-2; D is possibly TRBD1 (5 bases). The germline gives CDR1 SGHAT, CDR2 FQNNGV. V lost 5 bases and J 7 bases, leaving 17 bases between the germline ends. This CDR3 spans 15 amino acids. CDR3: CASSPRAIGSGELFF. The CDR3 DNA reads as TGTGCCAGCAGCCCCAGGGCTATCGGAAGCGGGGAGCTGTTTTTT.

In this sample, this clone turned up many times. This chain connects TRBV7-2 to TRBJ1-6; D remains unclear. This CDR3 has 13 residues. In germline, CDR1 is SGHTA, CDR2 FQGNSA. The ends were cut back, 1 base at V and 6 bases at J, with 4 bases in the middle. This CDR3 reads CASSLVINSPLHF. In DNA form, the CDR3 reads TGTGCCAGCAGCTTAGTAATTAATTCACCCCTCCACTTT.

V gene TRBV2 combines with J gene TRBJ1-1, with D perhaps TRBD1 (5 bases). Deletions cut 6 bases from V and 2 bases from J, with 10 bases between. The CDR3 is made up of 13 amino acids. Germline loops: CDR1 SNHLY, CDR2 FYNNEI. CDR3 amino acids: CASRADINTEAFF. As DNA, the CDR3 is TGTGCCAGCAGGGCGGACATTAACACTGAAGCTTTCTTT. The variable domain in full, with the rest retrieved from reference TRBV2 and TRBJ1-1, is EPEVTQTPSHQVTQMGQEVILRCVPISNHLYFYWYRQILGQKVEFLVSFYNNEISEKSEIFDDQFSVERPDGSNFTLKIRSTKLEDSAMYFCASRADINTEAFFGQGTRLTVV.

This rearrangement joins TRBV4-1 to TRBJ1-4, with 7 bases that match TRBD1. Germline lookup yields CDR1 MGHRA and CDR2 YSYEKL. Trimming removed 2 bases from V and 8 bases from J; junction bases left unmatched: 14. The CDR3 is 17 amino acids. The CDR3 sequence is CASSQYRTGTEVEKLFF. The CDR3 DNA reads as TGCGCCAGCAGCCAATATAGAACCGGGACAGAGGTCGAAAAACTGTTTTTT.

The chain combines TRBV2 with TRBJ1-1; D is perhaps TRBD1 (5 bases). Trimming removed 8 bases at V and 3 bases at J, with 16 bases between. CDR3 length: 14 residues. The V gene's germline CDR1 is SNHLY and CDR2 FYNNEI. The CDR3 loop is CASGRPGGYTEAFF. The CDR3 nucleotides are TGTGCCAGCGGGAGACCCGGGGGGTACACTGAAGCTTTCTTT.

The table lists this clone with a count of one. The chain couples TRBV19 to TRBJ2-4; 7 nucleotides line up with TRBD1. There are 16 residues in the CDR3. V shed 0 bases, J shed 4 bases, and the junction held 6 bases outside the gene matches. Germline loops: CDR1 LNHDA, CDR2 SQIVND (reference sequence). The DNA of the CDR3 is TGTGCCAGTAGTATAGAGGTAGGGGGCGGAAAAAACATTCAGTACTTC. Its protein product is CASSIEVGGGKNIQYF.

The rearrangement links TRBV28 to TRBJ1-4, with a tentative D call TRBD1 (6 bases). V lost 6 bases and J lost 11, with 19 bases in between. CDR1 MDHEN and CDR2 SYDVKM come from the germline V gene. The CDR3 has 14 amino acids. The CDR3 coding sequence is TGTGCCAGCAGCCGGGACAATGCCGGGTCGAAACTGTTTTTT. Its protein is CASSRDNAGSKLFF.

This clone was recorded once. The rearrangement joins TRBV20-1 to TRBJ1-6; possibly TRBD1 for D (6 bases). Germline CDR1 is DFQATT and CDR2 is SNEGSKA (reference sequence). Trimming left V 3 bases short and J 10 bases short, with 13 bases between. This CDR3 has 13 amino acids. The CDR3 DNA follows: TGCAGTGCTAGTGAACAGGGTGGATCACCCCTCCACTTT. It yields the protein CSASEQGGSPLHF.

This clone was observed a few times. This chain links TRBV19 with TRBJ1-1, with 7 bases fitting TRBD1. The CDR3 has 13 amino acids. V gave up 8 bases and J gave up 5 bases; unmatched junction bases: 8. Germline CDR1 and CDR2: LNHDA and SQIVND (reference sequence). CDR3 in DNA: TGTGCCAGTTCTCGACAGGGCCAAACTGAAGCTTTCTTT. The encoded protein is CASSRQGQTEAFF.

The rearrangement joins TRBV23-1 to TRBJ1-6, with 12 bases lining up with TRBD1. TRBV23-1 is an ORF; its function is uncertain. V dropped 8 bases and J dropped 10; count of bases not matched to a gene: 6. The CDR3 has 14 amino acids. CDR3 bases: TGCGCCAGCTGGGGACAGGGGGCGAAGTCACCCCTCCACTTT. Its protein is CASWGQGAKSPLHF.

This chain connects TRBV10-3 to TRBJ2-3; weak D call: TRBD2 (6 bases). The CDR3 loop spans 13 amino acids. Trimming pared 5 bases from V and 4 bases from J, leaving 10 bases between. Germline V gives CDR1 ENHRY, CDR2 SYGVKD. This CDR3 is CAISFSGADTQYF. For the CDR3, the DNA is TGTGCCATCAGTTTCTCGGGGGCAGATACGCAGTATTTT.

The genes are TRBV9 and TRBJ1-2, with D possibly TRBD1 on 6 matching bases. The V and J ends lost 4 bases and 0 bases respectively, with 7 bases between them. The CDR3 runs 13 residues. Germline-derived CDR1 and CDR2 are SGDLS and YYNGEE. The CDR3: CASSRDTNYGYTF. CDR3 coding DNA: TGTGCCAGCAGCCGGGACACTAACTATGGCTACACCTTC.

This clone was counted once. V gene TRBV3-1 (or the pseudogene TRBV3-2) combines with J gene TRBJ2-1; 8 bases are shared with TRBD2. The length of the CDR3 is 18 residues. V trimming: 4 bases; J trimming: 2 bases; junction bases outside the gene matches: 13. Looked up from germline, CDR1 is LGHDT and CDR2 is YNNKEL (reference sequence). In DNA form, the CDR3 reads TGTGCCAGCAGCCCCGGGGGGGAGCGGGGGTCTGCCTACAATGAGCAGTTCTTC. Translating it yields CASSPGGERGSAYNEQFF.

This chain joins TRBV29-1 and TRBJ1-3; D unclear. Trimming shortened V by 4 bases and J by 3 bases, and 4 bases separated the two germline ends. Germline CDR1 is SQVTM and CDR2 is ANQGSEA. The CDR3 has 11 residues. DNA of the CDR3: TGCAGCGTTGTCTTTGGAAACACCATATATTTT. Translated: CSVVFGNTIYF.

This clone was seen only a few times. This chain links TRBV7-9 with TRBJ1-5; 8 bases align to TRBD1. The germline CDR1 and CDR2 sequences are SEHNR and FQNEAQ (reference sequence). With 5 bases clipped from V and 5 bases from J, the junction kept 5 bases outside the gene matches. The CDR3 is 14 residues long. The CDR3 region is CASSLDRVDQPQHF. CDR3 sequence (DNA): TGTGCCAGCAGCCTGGACAGGGTCGATCAGCCCCAGCATTTT.

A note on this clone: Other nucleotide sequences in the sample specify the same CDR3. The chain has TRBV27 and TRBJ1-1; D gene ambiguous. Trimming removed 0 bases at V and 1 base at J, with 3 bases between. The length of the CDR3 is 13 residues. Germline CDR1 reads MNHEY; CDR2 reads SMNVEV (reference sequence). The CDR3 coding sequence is TGTGCCAGCAGTTTATCCCGGAACACTGAAGCTTTCTTT. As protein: CASSLSRNTEAFF.

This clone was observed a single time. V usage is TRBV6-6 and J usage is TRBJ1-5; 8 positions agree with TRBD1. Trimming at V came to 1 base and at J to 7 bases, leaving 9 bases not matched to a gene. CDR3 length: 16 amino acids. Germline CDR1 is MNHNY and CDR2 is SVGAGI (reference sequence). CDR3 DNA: TGTGCCAGCAGTTACTTACCCCAGGGGGCGGGGCAGCCCCAGCATTTT. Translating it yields CASSYLPQGAGQPQHF.

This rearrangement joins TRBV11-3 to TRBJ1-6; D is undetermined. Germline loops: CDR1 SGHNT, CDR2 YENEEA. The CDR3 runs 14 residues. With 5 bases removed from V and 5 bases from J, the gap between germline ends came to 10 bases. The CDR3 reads CASSEGRNNSPLHF. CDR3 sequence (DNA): TGTGCCAGCAGCGAGGGCCGGAATAATTCACCCCTCCACTTT.